The clone carrying this TCR beta chain came up many times. The antigen is undetermined. This CDR3 has 18 amino acids. Germline lookup yields CDR1 SGHAT and CDR2 FQNNGV. The V and J ends lost 5 bases and 9 bases, in that order; junction bases with no gene match: 20. This sample is drawn from a study of identical twins. Regarding the study as a whole: Analyses of zero insertions could, in part, be confounded by invariant MAIT and iNKT cells.

TCRdb fed the 5' RACE reads into MiXCR, producing one record per CDR3 protein. The sample lists 700,000 or so distinct CDR3 sequences, 21% occurring once. This same sample was also taken into another study, of T cells expressing NK-cell markers. That work contributes: HCMV serostatus: most of the eight sequenced donors positive, one negative.

The clonotype comes from a woman under 30 in good health. The specimen sequenced was PBMCs. The chain has TRBV11-2 and TRBJ2-1; 9 bases map to TRBD2. Here the CDR3 reads CASSRWGEAGGVVIEQFF. The DNA of the CDR3 is TGTGCCAGCAGCCGGTGGGGCGAAGCGGGAGGTGTAGTAATTGAGCAGTTCTTC.